Reported below is one T cell receptor beta chain. Its specificity is unknown. This sample is drawn from a study of T cell repertoires in cytomegalovirus infection. Looking at the study overall: TCR beta signatures that were public indicated CMV infection and matching HLA type.

The germline V gene encodes CDR1 SGHVS and CDR2 FNYEAQ. The CDR3 totals 15 residues. V was clipped by 5 bases and J by 9 bases; unmatched bases: 4. Via MiXCR, TCRdb re-called the reads, giving one row per CDR3 protein. The table lists around 750,000 distinct CDR3 sequences, around a third of them singletons, with 9.5% to 15% in the top ten. The input for sequencing was cultured CD8+ T cells from PBMCs, taken from culture after CMV antigen stimulation. This clonotype originated in a human donor in good health (CMV status not recorded). Some clones in this sample may be carry-over from other donors' samples. The chain recombines TRBV7-6 with TRBJ2-1; 16 nucleotides line up with TRBD2. CDR3 coding DNA: TGTGCCAGCAGCATCGGGACTAGCGGGGGGGCTGAGCAGTTCTTC. Translated: CASSIGTSGGAEQFF. Variable domain in full (rest from reference TRBV7-6 and TRBJ2-1): GAGVSQSPRYKVTKRGQDVALRCDPISGHVSLYWYRQALGQGPEFLTYFNYEAQQDKSGLPNDRFSAERPEGSISTLTIQRTEQRDSAMYRCASSIGTSGGAEQFFGPGTRLTVL.